This T cell receptor beta chain was documented in a study of response to subunit inactivated influenza vaccine. Of note for this clonotype: Its specificity is not known.

TCRdb ran MiXCR on the RT-PCR reads and lists one entry per CDR3 protein. The table shows under 950,000 distinct CDR3 sequences, with 21% occurring only once. Regarding the study as a whole: The authors suggested that every seasonal influenza vaccination recruits few new T cells.

The receptor's source is a middle-aged man who received an inactivated influenza vaccine. Sequencing used PBMCs from blood, obtained more than 4 days after vaccination.

Here the CDR3 DNA reads TGTGCCAGCAGTTCTTCCGGGAGTTTCAACTCCTACGAGCAGTACTTC. Protein: CASSSSGSFNSYEQYF. The gene calls are TRBV28 and TRBJ2-7; D is perhaps TRBD2 (6 bases). This CDR3 spans 16 amino acids. With 4 bases removed from V and 0 bases from J, the gap between germline ends came to 16 bases. CDR1 MDHEN and CDR2 SYDVKM come from the germline V gene.